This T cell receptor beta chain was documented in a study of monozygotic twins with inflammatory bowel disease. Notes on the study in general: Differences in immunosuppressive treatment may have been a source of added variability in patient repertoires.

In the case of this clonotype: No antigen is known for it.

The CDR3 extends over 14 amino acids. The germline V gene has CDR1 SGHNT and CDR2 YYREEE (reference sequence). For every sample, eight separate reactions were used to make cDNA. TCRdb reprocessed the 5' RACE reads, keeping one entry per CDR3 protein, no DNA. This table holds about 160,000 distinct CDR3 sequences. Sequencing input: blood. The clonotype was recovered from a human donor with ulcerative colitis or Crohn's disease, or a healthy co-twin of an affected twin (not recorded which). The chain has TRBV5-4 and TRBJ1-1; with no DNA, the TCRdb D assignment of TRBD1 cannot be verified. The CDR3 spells CASSLVGGGTEAFF.